The 17 T cell receptor beta chains listed next were all sequenced from one sample in a study of blood T cell repertoires in COVID-19. The method was immunoSEQ multiplex PCR; TCRdb's version includes in-frame clones alone and lacks a portion of them. The data hold about 34,000 clones, with more than 80% observed a single time. Material for sequencing was peripheral blood. These receptors were taken from a woman between 65 and 79 years old with acute or convalescent COVID-19.

The chain combines TRBV4-1 with TRBJ2-3, with 8 bases identical to TRBD2. The CDR3 is 16 amino acids. CDR1 and CDR2 (germline): MGHRA, YSYEKL. J was trimmed by 0 bases and V by 1 base; bases with no gene match: 3. The CDR3 nucleotides are TGCGCCAGCAGCCAAGGGCCGGGGGGGAGCACAGATACGCAGTATTTT. Protein sequence: CASSQGPGGSTDTQYF.

The chain recombines TRBV19 with TRBJ2-3; TRBD2 matches at 7 bases. This CDR3 is 16 amino acids long. Per germline, CDR1 LNHDA and CDR2 SQIVND (reference sequence). V trimming: 2 bases; J trimming: 2 bases; junction bases outside the gene matches: 7. CDR3 in amino acids: CASSILSGADTDTQYF. The CDR3 DNA follows: TGTGCCAGTAGTATACTGAGCGGGGCAGACACAGATACGCAGTATTTT.

The chain combines TRBV5-1 with TRBJ1-2; 9 bases map to TRBD1. CDR1 is SGHRS, CDR2 YFSETQ, per germline. V lost 4 bases and J lost 0; bases outside the gene matches: 7. CDR3 length: 16 residues. This CDR3 is CASSPARQGANYGYTF. In nucleotides, the CDR3 is TGCGCCAGCAGCCCGGCCCGACAGGGGGCTAACTATGGCTACACCTTC.

The chain recombines TRBV2 with TRBJ2-4; 7 positions agree with TRBD1. The CDR3 is 15 residues long. V dropped 3 bases and J dropped 8; count of bases not matched to a gene: 10. Germline V gene data show CDR1 as SNHLY and CDR2 as FYNNEI. This chain's CDR3 is CASSERQGQVDIQYF. CDR3 DNA: TGTGCCAGCAGTGAGAGACAGGGTCAGGTAGACATTCAGTACTTC. The whole variable domain, filled in from reference TRBV2 and TRBJ2-4, reads EPEVTQTPSHQVTQMGQEVILRCVPISNHLYFYWYRQILGQKVEFLVSFYNNEISEKSEIFDDQFSVERPDGSNFTLKIRSTKLEDSAMYFCASSERQGQVDIQYFGAGTRLSVL.

The chain joins TRBV9 to TRBJ2-1; 7 positions agree with TRBD2. The J segment lost 7 bases and the V segment lost 1 base, leaving 8 bases of the junction unmatched. Germline V gene data show CDR1 as SGDLS and CDR2 as YYNGEE. The CDR3 has 15 amino acids. The CDR3 spells CASSVRWEGLNEQFF. The CDR3 DNA reads as TGTGCCAGCAGCGTAAGGTGGGAGGGCCTTAATGAGCAGTTCTTC.

The chain employs TRBV11-2 and TRBJ2-7, with D maybe TRBD1 (6 bases). V lost 6 bases to trimming and J lost 6 bases, with 21 bases between them. Germline V CDR1 and CDR2: SGHAT, FQNNGV. The CDR3 is made up of 15 amino acids. CDR3 amino acids: CASSYYRDGSGEQYF. The CDR3 DNA sequence: TGTGCCAGCAGTTATTACAGGGACGGCTCGGGCGAGCAGTACTTC. Together with reference TRBV11-2 and TRBJ2-7, the CDR3 gives the full variable domain: EAGVAQSPRYKIIEKRQSVAFWCNPISGHATLYWYQQILGQGPKLLIQFQNNGVVDDSQLPKDRFSAERLKGVDSTLKIQPAKLEDSAVYLCASSYYRDGSGEQYFGPGTRLTVT.

The chain has TRBV7-2 and TRBJ2-3; TRBD2 agrees at 9 bases. The CDR3 is 15 amino acids. Per germline, CDR1 SGHTA and CDR2 FQGNSA. Trimming cost V 4 bases and J 0 bases; bases outside gene matches: 2. CDR3 region: CASSSGLASTDTQYF. CDR3 nucleotides: TGTGCCAGCAGCTCGGGACTAGCTAGCACAGATACGCAGTATTTT.

This clone has just a few counts. The V call is TRBV10-3, the J call TRBJ2-1; 9 bases line up with TRBD2. The CDR3 runs 13 residues. V gave up 8 bases and J gave up 6 bases; unmatched junction bases: 5. Germline CDR1 and CDR2: ENHRY and SYGVKD. The CDR3 loop reads CAIAGGPGNEQFF. The CDR3 coding sequence is TGTGCCATCGCGGGAGGGCCAGGCAATGAGCAGTTCTTC.

V gene TRBV28 combines with J gene TRBJ1-2; D is possibly TRBD1 (5 bases). The CDR3 is made up of 15 amino acids. Trimming shortened V by 4 bases and J by 2 bases, and 14 bases separated the two germline ends. Germline assignment: CDR1 MDHEN and CDR2 SYDVKM. DNA of the CDR3: TGTGCCAGCAGTTCACCCACACGGGGGAACTATGGCTACACCTTC. It translates to CASSSPTRGNYGYTF.

V is TRBV6-6 and J is TRBJ2-1; D might be TRBD2 (6 bases). V was trimmed by 5 bases and J by 5 bases, leaving 16 bases between them. Germline CDR1 and CDR2: MNHNY and SVGAGI (reference sequence). This CDR3 is built from 15 residues. The CDR3 protein is CASSRRDSSNNEQFF. CDR3 nucleotide sequence: TGTGCCAGCAGTCGGCGGGACTCTTCTAACAATGAGCAGTTCTTC.

This clone was detected a few times. The chain combines TRBV28 with TRBJ1-6; no firm D call. Germline CDR1 and CDR2: MDHEN and SYDVKM. This CDR3 has 11 residues. The V end lost 6 bases, the J end lost 7 bases, and 4 bases lay between the germline ends. The CDR3 here is CASRRNSPLHF. CDR3 bases: TGTGCCAGCAGGAGAAATTCACCCCTCCACTTT.

This clone was seen only once. V and J are TRBV16 and TRBJ1-1; 8 bases are shared with TRBD1. Germline trimming cut 4 bases from V and 0 bases from J; bases unmatched to any gene: 7. This CDR3 is 16 amino acids long. Germline loops: CDR1 KGHSY, CDR2 FQNENV. CDR3 loop: CASSRGQGGLNTEAFF. CDR3 sequence (DNA): TGTGCCAGCAGCCGAGGACAGGGAGGTTTGAACACTGAAGCTTTCTTT.

The chain recombines TRBV10-3 with TRBJ1-3, with 8 bases aligning to TRBD1. Germline CDR1 is ENHRY and CDR2 is SYGVKD. The CDR3 spans 14 residues. Germline trimming cut 7 bases from V and 3 bases from J; bases unmatched to any gene: 5. This CDR3 reads CAITRTGSGNTIYF. CDR3 nucleotide sequence: TGTGCCATCACCCGGACAGGGAGTGGAAACACCATATATTTT.

This sequence joins TRBV25-1 and TRBJ2-1; tentatively, D is TRBD2 (7 bases). V was cut by 6 bases and J by 5 bases, with 11 bases left in between. Germline assignment: CDR1 MGHDK and CDR2 SYGVNS. The CDR3 covers 13 residues. CDR3: CASRRGADNEQFF. The CDR3 coding sequence is TGTGCCAGCAGACGGGGGGCTGACAATGAGCAGTTCTTC.

The V and J genes are TRBV3-1 (or the pseudogene TRBV3-2) and TRBJ2-2, with 9 positions matching TRBD1. J lost 6 bases, V lost 6 bases, and 5 bases had no gene match. CDR1 is LGHDT and CDR2 is YNNKEL in the germline V gene (reference sequence). CDR3 length equals 14 residues. CDR3 DNA sequence: TGTGCCAGCAGTTCGACAGGGGGGTCCGGGGAGCTGTTTTTT. Translation gives CASSSTGGSGELFF.

This chain uses TRBV7-2 with TRBJ2-3; no clear D gene. The V end lost 3 bases, the J end lost 2 bases, and 12 bases lay between the germline ends. Germline V gives CDR1 SGHTA, CDR2 FQGNSA. The CDR3 consists of 15 residues. CDR3 nucleotides: TGTGCCAGCAGCTTGGTGCGGAATCCCACAGATACGCAGTATTTT. It encodes CASSLVRNPTDTQYF.

This clone was observed a few times. The chain recombines TRBV2 with TRBJ1-1; D possibly corresponds to TRBD1 (6 bases). V dropped 6 bases and J dropped 5 bases, with 19 bases sitting between them. This CDR3 has 15 residues. Germline V gene sequence: CDR1 SNHLY, CDR2 FYNNEI. The CDR3 here is CASREQGSKRTEAFF. In DNA, the CDR3 is TGTGCCAGCAGAGAGCAGGGGTCCAAAAGGACTGAAGCTTTCTTT.